This T cell receptor (beta chain) was sequenced during a study of identifying expanded T cells in peripheral blood. The study, taken as a whole, reports: Technical replicates showed around 1.1 changed clones; around 2 weeks approximately 16; four weeks 19. Roughly two-week clone count variance significantly increased as total template count grew.

Libraries were prepared by immunoSEQ multiplex PCR; TCRdb keeps only in-frame clonotypes and omits some of them. The sample consists of 75,000 to 90,000 clones, around 90% of them appearing once. During the collection period, no donor immune events like infections were recorded. Points on this clone: Its target is not known.

The V end was cut by 4 bases, the J end by 7 bases, with 20 bases between. Germline V gives CDR1 SGHRS, CDR2 YFSETQ. The CDR3 sequence is 15 residues long. The clonotype comes from a person aged 18 to 75 in good health. The sample comprised blood. The chain is built from TRBV5-1 and TRBJ1-2, with unresolved D. The CDR3 here is CASSSRETAAGGYTF. In DNA form, the CDR3 reads TGCGCCAGCAGCAGCAGAGAGACGGCTGCGGGTGGCTACACCTTC.